The present entry profiles one T cell receptor beta chain with its context. The antigen remains unidentified. Molecular-barcoded quantitative 5'-RACE produced these TCR beta libraries. One entry per CDR3 protein, called by TCRdb with MiXCR from the 5' RACE reads. The data show around 490,000 distinct CDR3 sequences, with about 5% seen just once and roughly 3.2% held by the top ten. This sample was included in a study of CD8 T cells in ankylosing spondylitis. Broader study findings: Past studies reported some motif variants in reactive arthritis synovial fluid and blood. Within peripheral blood, clones linked to disease were CD8+ and relatively rare. Significant enrichment of disease-linked clones was reported in matched ankylosing spondylitis synovial fluid. Among TCR beta sequences, a motif of eight highly homologous variants appeared characteristic of ankylosing spondylitis blood.

The source material was blood, either unsorted or a sorted T cell fraction (not recorded which). The receptor's source is a male donor with ankylosing spondylitis.

In DNA, the CDR3 is TGTGCCAGCAGTTTACGTAGCGGGCCCAGCTCCTACAATGAGCAGTTCTTC. Its protein is CASSLRSGPSSYNEQFF. The rearrangement joins TRBV6-2 or TRBV6-3 to TRBJ2-1; TRBD2 matches at 7 bases. CDR1 is MNHEY, CDR2 SVGEGT, per germline. The junction had 9 bases not matched to a gene; V was cut back by 4 bases and J by 0 bases. This CDR3 contains 17 residues.